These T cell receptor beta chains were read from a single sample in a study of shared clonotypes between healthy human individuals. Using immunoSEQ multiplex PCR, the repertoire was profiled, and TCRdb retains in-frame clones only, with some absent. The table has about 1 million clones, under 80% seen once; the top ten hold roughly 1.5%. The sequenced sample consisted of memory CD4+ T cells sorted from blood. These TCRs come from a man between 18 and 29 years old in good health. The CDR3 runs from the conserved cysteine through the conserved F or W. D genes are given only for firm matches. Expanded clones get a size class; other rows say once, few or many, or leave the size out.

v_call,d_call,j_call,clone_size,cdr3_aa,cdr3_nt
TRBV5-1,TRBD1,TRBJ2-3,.,CATGAGTGKADTQYF,TGCGCCACCGGAGCGGGGACAGGGAAGGCAGATACGCAGTATTTT
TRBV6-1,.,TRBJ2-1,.,CASSGQNNEQFF,TGTGCCAGCAGTGGCCAAAACAATGAGCAGTTCTTC
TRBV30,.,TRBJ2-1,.,CAWTTGAPANEQFF,TGTGCCTGGACCACGGGGGCCCCTGCGAATGAGCAGTTCTTC
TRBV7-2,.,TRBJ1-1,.,CASSLQRNTEAFF,TGTGCCAGCAGCCTACAGAGGAACACTGAAGCTTTCTTT
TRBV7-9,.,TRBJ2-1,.,CASTKTGDNEQFF,TGTGCCAGCACCAAGACAGGTGACAATGAGCAGTTCTTC
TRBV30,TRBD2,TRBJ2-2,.,CAWSGVAGVNTGELFF,TGTGCCTGGAGTGGGGTAGCGGGAGTCAACACCGGGGAGCTGTTTTTT
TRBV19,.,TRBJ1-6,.,CASSIPRSVGHSPLHF,TGTGCCAGTAGTATTCCTAGGTCGGTAGGCCATTCACCCCTCCACTTT
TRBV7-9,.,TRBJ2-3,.,CASSYTDTTDTQYF,TGTGCCAGCAGCTACACCGATACCACAGATACGCAGTATTTT
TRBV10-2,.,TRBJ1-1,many,CASSEGGAEAFF,TGCGCCAGCAGTGAGGGGGGGGCTGAAGCTTTCTTT
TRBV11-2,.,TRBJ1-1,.,CASSFGWTEAFF,TGTGCCAGCAGCTTCGGGTGGACTGAAGCTTTCTTT
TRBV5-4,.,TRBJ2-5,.,CASSPNRGGETQYF,TGTGCCAGCAGCCCAAACAGGGGAGGCGAGACCCAGTACTTC
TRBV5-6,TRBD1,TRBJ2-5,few,CASSLDRGETQYF,TGTGCCAGCAGCTTGGACAGGGGAGAGACCCAGTACTTC
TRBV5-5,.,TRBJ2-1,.,CASSPTVGVSYNEQFF,TGTGCCAGCAGCCCTACAGTGGGGGTCTCCTACAATGAGCAGTTCTTC
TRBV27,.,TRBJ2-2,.,CASSLEMGRGELFF,TGTGCCAGCAGTTTAGAGATGGGCCGCGGGGAGCTGTTTTTT
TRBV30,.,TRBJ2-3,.,CAAAGSTDTQYF,TGTGCCGCGGCCGGTAGCACAGATACGCAGTATTTT
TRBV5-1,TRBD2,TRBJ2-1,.,CASSRGWASGTDEQFF,TGCGCCAGCAGTCGTGGGTGGGCTAGCGGGACAGATGAGCAGTTCTTC
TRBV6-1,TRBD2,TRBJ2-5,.,CASRRAGAGETQYF,TGTGCCAGCAGGCGAGCGGGAGCGGGGGAGACCCAGTACTTC
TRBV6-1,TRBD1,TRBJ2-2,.,CASSQTNRGTGELFF,TGTGCCAGCAGTCAAACTAACAGGGGAACCGGGGAGCTGTTTTTT
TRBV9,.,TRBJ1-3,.,CASSGTRSGNTIYF,TGTGCCAGCAGCGGGACACGCTCTGGAAACACCATATATTTT
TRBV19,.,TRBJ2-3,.,CASSNSPFYTDTQYF,TGTGCCAGTAGTAATTCTCCCTTTTACACAGATACGCAGTATTTT
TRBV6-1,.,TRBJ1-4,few,CASSEMGAVGEKLFF,TGTGCCAGCAGTGAGATGGGGGCGGTTGGAGAAAAACTGTTTTTT
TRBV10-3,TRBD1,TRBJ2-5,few,CAISSGGAETQYF,TGTGCCATCAGTTCAGGGGGCGCCGAGACCCAGTACTTC
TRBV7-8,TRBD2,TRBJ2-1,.,CASSLGGPSGNTYNEQFF,TGTGCCAGCAGCTTGGGGGGGCCTAGCGGGAATACCTACAATGAGCAGTTCTTC
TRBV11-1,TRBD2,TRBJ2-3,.,CASSLAGGLDTQYF,TGTGCCAGCAGTCTAGCGGGGGGATTAGATACGCAGTATTTT
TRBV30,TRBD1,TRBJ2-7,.,CAWSGQGANEQYF,TGTGCCTGGAGTGGGCAGGGGGCCAACGAGCAGTACTTC
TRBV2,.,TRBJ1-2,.,CARGRTDNYGYTF,TGTGCCAGAGGACGGACTGACAACTATGGCTACACCTTC
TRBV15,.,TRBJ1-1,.,CATSRDRTVLRSDTEAFF,TGTGCCACCAGCAGAGATCGGACAGTCCTGAGGAGCGACACTGAAGCTTTCTTT
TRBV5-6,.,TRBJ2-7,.,CASSWEHLQQDYEQYF,TGTGCCAGCAGCTGGGAACACCTTCAGCAGGACTACGAGCAGTACTTC
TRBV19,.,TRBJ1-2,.,CASSLGQTNYGYTF,TGTGCCAGTTCTCTTGGACAGACTAACTATGGCTACACCTTC
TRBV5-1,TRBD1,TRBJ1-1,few,CASSGQGAVTEAFF,TGCGCCAGCAGCGGACAGGGGGCGGTCACTGAAGCTTTCTTT
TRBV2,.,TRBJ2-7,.,CASLGVHYEQYF,TGTGCCAGCTTGGGCGTCCACTACGAGCAGTACTTC
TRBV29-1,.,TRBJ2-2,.,CSGRGAGELFF,TGCAGCGGTAGGGGGGCCGGGGAGCTGTTTTTT
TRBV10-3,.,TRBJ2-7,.,CAISEYWGSSYEQYF,TGTGCCATCAGTGAGTACTGGGGGAGCTCCTACGAGCAGTACTTC
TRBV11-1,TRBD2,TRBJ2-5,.,CASSLAASGSMVETQYF,TGTGCCAGCAGCTTAGCGGCTAGCGGGAGTATGGTGGAGACCCAGTACTTC
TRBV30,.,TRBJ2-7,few,CAWSARWDEQYF,TGTGCCTGGAGTGCTAGATGGGACGAGCAGTACTTC
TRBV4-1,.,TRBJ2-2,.,CASSPQGTTNTGELFF,TGCGCCAGCAGCCCACAAGGGACCACGAACACCGGGGAGCTGTTTTTT
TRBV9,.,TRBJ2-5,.,CASSVEGTPQETQYF,TGTGCCAGCAGCGTAGAAGGCACACCCCAAGAGACCCAGTACTTC
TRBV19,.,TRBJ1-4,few,CARPGVMEKLFF,TGTGCCAGGCCCGGGGTTATGGAAAAACTGTTTTTT
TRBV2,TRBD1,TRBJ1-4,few,CASKGQGTTNEKLFF,TGTGCCAGCAAGGGACAGGGGACGACTAATGAAAAACTGTTTTTT
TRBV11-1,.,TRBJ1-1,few,CASSLARYSEAFF,TGTGCCAGCAGCTTAGCGAGGTATAGTGAAGCTTTCTTT
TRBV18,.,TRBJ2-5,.,CASLPGQSQETQYF,TGTGCCAGCCTGCCTGGACAGTCTCAAGAGACCCAGTACTTC
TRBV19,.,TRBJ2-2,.,CASRIRSEGKTGELFF,TGTGCCAGTAGGATCCGGTCGGAGGGGAAAACCGGGGAGCTGTTTTTT
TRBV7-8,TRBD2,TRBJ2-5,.,CASSLGDYGETQYF,TGTGCCAGCAGCTTAGGGGACTACGGAGAGACCCAGTACTTC
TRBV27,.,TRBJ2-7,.,CASSFWGYEQYF,TGTGCCAGCAGTTTTTGGGGCTACGAGCAGTACTTC
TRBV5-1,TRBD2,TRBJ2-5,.,CASSPTSGGAGTQYF,TGCGCCAGCAGCCCGACTAGCGGGGGGGCTGGGACCCAGTACTTC
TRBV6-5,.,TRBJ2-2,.,CASTRGQNTGELFF,TGTGCCAGTACCCGCGGACAGAACACCGGGGAGCTGTTTTTT
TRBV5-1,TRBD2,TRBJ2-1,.,CASSLEAGTDQFF,TGCGCCAGCAGCTTGGAAGCGGGAACTGATCAGTTCTTC
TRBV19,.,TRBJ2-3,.,CASSIVGGLSADTQYF,TGTGCCAGTAGTATAGTTGGGGGTCTCTCGGCAGATACGCAGTATTTT
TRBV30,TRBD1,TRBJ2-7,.,CAWTTGTGAYEQYF,TGTGCCTGGACCACCGGGACAGGGGCCTACGAGCAGTACTTC
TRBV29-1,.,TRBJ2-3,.,CSVEKGDTQYF,TGCAGCGTTGAAAAGGGGGATACGCAGTATTTT
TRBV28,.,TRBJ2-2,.,CASSTSTKAAGELFF,TGTGCCAGCAGCACTAGCACAAAAGCTGCCGGGGAGCTGTTTTTT
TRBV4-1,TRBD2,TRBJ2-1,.,CASSQTSGSHGEQFF,TGCGCCAGCAGCCAGACTAGCGGGAGTCACGGTGAGCAGTTCTTC
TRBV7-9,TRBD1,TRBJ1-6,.,CASGRTGETSPLHF,TGTGCCAGCGGGAGGACAGGGGAGACATCACCCCTCCACTTT